The clone carrying this TCR beta chain came up many times. Its antigen is unidentified. CDR1 MDHEN and CDR2 SYDVKM come from the germline V gene. The CDR3 totals 12 residues. The data belong to a study of CD8 T cells in ankylosing spondylitis. General study points: A motif of eight highly homologous TCR beta variants was seen as apparently characteristic of ankylosing spondylitis blood.

TCRdb reprocessed the 5' RACE reads via MiXCR and lists one record per CDR3 protein. This sample has about 200,000 distinct CDR3 sequences, with roughly 24% found just once. The sequence came from a male donor with ankylosing spondylitis or in good health (not recorded which). The chain recombines TRBV28 with TRBJ2-1; TRBD2 aligns across 7 bases. The sequenced sample was blood, either unsorted or a sorted T cell fraction (not recorded which). The CDR3 region is CDQAGELNEQFF. The CDR3 DNA sequence: TGTGACCAGGCGGGAGAGTTAAATGAGCAGTTCTTC.